Shown below are 27 T cell receptor beta chains from a single sample sequenced in a study of regulatory T cells in long-lasting Graves disease (dated by TCRdb to about 2021). The time point label, read with the paper, signifies: persistent/refractory GD, antithyroid drugs over 5 years with positive TRAb. RNA was extracted from PBMCs in TRIzol for both TCR sequencing and RNA sequencing. Library preparation used multiplex PCR. The reads were generated on an Illumina HiSeq 4000. iRepertoire HTBI primers and Arm-PCR amplification of CDR3 regions were used to construct TCR beta libraries. In-frame beta chains were kept once TCRdb had trimmed the public reads at Q25 with fastp and called clones with MiXCR. Every distinct CDR3 protein forms one entry, paired with its most common genes and DNA. The sample table records a few hundred thousand distinct CDR3 sequences; around a quarter of these occur just once. Together, the top ten hold roughly a quarter of the sample.

This sample comprised peripheral blood mononuclear cells (PBMCs), obtained when the disease was refractory, from a patient treated with antithyroid drugs. These receptors came from a female donor with Graves disease.

The chain employs TRBV30 and TRBJ1-1; possible D gene TRBD1, 5 bases. V gave up 5 bases and J gave up 1 base, with 14 bases separating them. The CDR3 runs 14 residues. Germline V gene data show CDR1 as GTSNPN and CDR2 as SVGIG (reference sequence). The CDR3 sequence: CAWEFGTANTEAFF. Here the CDR3 DNA reads TGTGCCTGGGAGTTCGGGACCGCGAACACTGAAGCTTTCTTT.

This chain uses TRBV28 with TRBJ2-7; possibly TRBD1 for D (5 bases). Germline CDR1 MDHEN, CDR2 SYDVKM. The V gene lost 8 bases and the J gene lost 10 bases, with 15 bases spanning the gap. The CDR3 totals 11 residues. CDR3 sequence reads: CASHRLQTQYF. The CDR3 nucleotides are TGTGCCAGCCACAGGTTACAGACACAGTACTTC.

This chain links TRBV14 with TRBJ1-2; unclear D gene. The CDR3 has 15 amino acids. The V gene lost 1 base and the J gene lost 0 bases, with 9 bases spanning the gap. Germline CDR1 is SGHDN and CDR2 is FVKESK. CDR3: CASSQGWLANYGYTF. CDR3 nucleotides: TGTGCCAGCAGCCAAGGGTGGTTAGCTAACTATGGCTACACCTTC.

This clonotype came up many times. The V gene is TRBV7-2, the J gene TRBJ2-5, with D possibly being TRBD2 (6 bases). V was pared by 5 bases and J by 7 bases, with 8 bases between. This CDR3 has 11 amino acids. The germline V gene has CDR1 SGHTA and CDR2 FQGNSA. Here the CDR3 DNA reads TGTGCCAGCAGCGGGGAGGTGACCCAGTACTTC. It encodes CASSGEVTQYF.

This clonotype has a single count. J is TRBJ1-2 and V is TRBV5-4, with TRBD1 identical over 7 bases. The V gene end was trimmed by 0 bases and the J gene end by 8 bases; junction bases not matched to a gene: 13. CDR3 length: 16 amino acids. Germline CDR1 reads SGHNT; CDR2 reads YYREEE (reference sequence). The CDR3 reads CASSLASARGRYGYTF. The CDR3 DNA follows: TGTGCCAGCAGCTTGGCCTCAGCGAGGGGGCGTTACGGCTACACCTTC. Combining the CDR3 with reference TRBV5-4 and TRBJ1-2 gives the whole variable domain ETGVTQSPTHLIKTRGQQVTLRCSSQSGHNTVSWYQQALGQGPQFIFQYYREEENGRGNFPPRFSGLQFPNYSSELNVNALELDDSALYLCASSLASARGRYGYTFGSGTRLTVV.

The chain recombines TRBV10-3 with TRBJ2-7, with TRBD2 identical over 14 bases. This CDR3 is built from 12 residues. CDR1 is ENHRY and CDR2 is SYGVKD in the germline V gene. Trimming cost V 10 bases and J 12 bases; bases outside gene matches: 8. CDR3 in DNA: TGTGCCACCGCGACTAGCGGGAGGGACTCGTACTTC. Translating it yields CATATSGRDSYF.

This chain uses TRBV9 with TRBJ1-1; TRBD1 matches 10 bases. The germline V gene encodes CDR1 SGDLS and CDR2 YYNGEE. This CDR3 contains 16 residues. V lost 0 bases and J lost 6; bases outside the gene matches: 8. Here the CDR3 reads CASSVGTDRGVAEAFF. CDR3 DNA: TGTGCCAGCAGCGTAGGAACGGACAGGGGGGTCGCTGAAGCTTTCTTT. The full variable domain, in which reference TRBV9 and TRBJ1-1 provide the parts outside the CDR3, is DSGVTQTPKHLITATGQRVTLRCSPRSGDLSVYWYQQSLDQGLQFLIQYYNGEERAKGNILERFSAQQFPDLHSELNLSSLELGDSALYFCASSVGTDRGVAEAFFGQGTRLTVV.

As regards this clonotype: It may be a read error: a sequence one base away is much more abundant. The chain joins TRBV29-1 to TRBJ2-7; the D gene is possibly TRBD1 (5 bases). CDR1 and CDR2 from the germline V gene are SQVTM and ANQGSEA. Trimming cost V 8 bases and J 6 bases, with 14 bases left between them. The CDR3 is 11 amino acids. The CDR3 nucleotides are TGCAGCATTGGGGCCTTGGGCGAGCAGTACTTC. Protein product: CSIGALGEQYF.

This chain connects TRBV7-9 to TRBJ2-1; D ambiguous. Trimming removed 2 bases from V and 7 bases from J, with 24 bases in between. This CDR3 has 18 amino acids. Germline CDR1 reads SEHNR; CDR2 reads FQNEAQ (reference sequence). CDR3 sequence reads: CASSLTSRVGISENEQFF. The CDR3 region has the DNA TGTGCCAGCAGCTTAACTTCTCGGGTTGGTATAAGTGAGAATGAGCAGTTCTTC.

The rearrangement links TRBV12-3 or TRBV12-4 to TRBJ2-1; tentatively, D is TRBD1 or TRBD2 (6 bases each). The CDR3 totals 13 residues. Trimming took 4 bases from V and 8 from J, leaving 12 bases between them. CDR3 in amino acids: CASSWGANYEQFF. CDR3 coding DNA: TGTGCCAGCAGTTGGGGGGCCAACTATGAGCAGTTCTTC.

This clonotype was picked up a small number of times. A single base separates this from a much larger clone, so it may be a read error. The chain carries TRBV6-1 and TRBJ2-4; no definite D call. The germline gives CDR1 MNHNS, CDR2 SASEGT. This CDR3 is 14 amino acids long. Trimming removed 3 bases from V and 2 bases from J, with 8 bases in between. The CDR3 DNA reads TGTGCCAGCAGTGAGCTGGTAACCAAAAACATTCAGTACTTC. This codes for CASSELVTKNIQYF.

V usage is TRBV19 and J usage is TRBJ2-2, with D perhaps TRBD1 (5 bases). V was clipped by 3 bases and J by 1 base, with 12 bases between them. Per the germline V gene, CDR1 is LNHDA and CDR2 is SQIVND (reference sequence). This CDR3 region has 16 residues. In DNA, the CDR3 is TGTGCCAGTAGTATTACAGGCTTAATGAACACCGGGGAGCTGTTTTTT. Protein product: CASSITGLMNTGELFF.

This clonotype was counted many times. A junction end diverges from the germline sequence, so it may reflect a read error. The genes are TRBV2 and TRBJ2-6; a weak D match, TRBD2 (7 bases). Germline loops: CDR1 SNHLY, CDR2 FYNNEI. This CDR3 comprises 15 residues. The CDR3 is CASSEGGAGANVLTF. The CDR3 bases are TGTGCCAGCAGCGAAGGGGGGGCGGGGGCCAACGTCCTGACTTTC.

The chain has TRBV7-3 and TRBJ1-1, with 7 bases fitting TRBD1. The CDR3 has 17 amino acids. Germline-derived CDR1 and CDR2 are SGHTA and FQGTGA. V shed 4 bases, J shed 1 base, and the junction held 12 bases outside the gene matches. This CDR3 is CASSSYAGTEKNTEAFF. CDR3 DNA: TGTGCCAGCAGCTCTTATGCCGGGACAGAGAAGAACACTGAAGCTTTCTTT. The whole variable domain, remainder taken from reference TRBV7-3 and TRBJ1-1, is GAGVSQTPSNKVTEKGKYVELRCDPISGHTALYWYRQSLGQGPEFLIYFQGTGAADDSGLPNDRFFAVRPEGSVSTLKIQRTERGDSAVYLCASSSYAGTEKNTEAFFGQGTRLTVV.

The gene calls are TRBV5-4 and TRBJ2-4; D not certain. The CDR3 sequence is 15 residues long. Trimming removed 4 bases from V and 2 bases from J, with 13 bases in between. Germline V gene sequence: CDR1 SGHNT, CDR2 YYREEE (reference sequence). For the CDR3, the DNA is TGTGCCAGCAGCCCTGATGTGGGATCCAAAAACATTCAGTACTTC. Protein sequence: CASSPDVGSKNIQYF.

This clonotype has more than one count but fewer than ten. This sequence joins TRBV5-1 and TRBJ1-2; D is undetermined. V was cut by 2 bases and J by 5 bases, with 10 bases left in between. The CDR3 has 13 residues. Per the germline V gene, CDR1 is SGHRS and CDR2 is YFSETQ. The CDR3 here is CASSLATGYGYTF. Written as DNA, the CDR3 is TGCGCCAGCAGCTTAGCAACGGGATATGGCTACACCTTC.

The chain combines TRBV5-5 with TRBJ2-5, with 7 bases that match TRBD2. There are 16 residues in the CDR3. CDR1 and CDR2 (germline): SGHKS, YYEKEE (reference sequence). The ends lost 2 bases at V and 5 bases at J; junction bases unmatched: 12. The CDR3 DNA reads TGTGCCAGCAGCTTTCGACTAGCCGCCACAGCGGAGACCCAGTACTTC. It yields the protein CASSFRLAATAETQYF.

This rearrangement joins TRBV18 to TRBJ2-2; D might be TRBD1 (6 bases). Trimming cost V 6 bases and J 2 bases, with 13 bases left between them. Per germline, CDR1 KGHSH and CDR2 LQKENI. This CDR3 is built from 15 residues. In DNA, the CDR3 is TGTGCCAGCTCCTACGGACAGACAAACACCGGGGAGCTGTTTTTT. Its translation: CASSYGQTNTGELFF.

This clonotype has at least ten counts. The V and J genes are TRBV28 and TRBJ2-7, with 9 bases that match TRBD1. The CDR3 spans 14 residues. The junction had 5 bases not matched to a gene; V was cut back by 2 bases and J by 6 bases. Per the germline V gene, CDR1 is MDHEN and CDR2 is SYDVKM. In nucleotides, the CDR3 is TGTGCCAGCAGTTTAACCCAGGACAGGGGCGAGCAGTACTTC. Its protein product is CASSLTQDRGEQYF.

This clonotype was detected ten times or more. The chain couples TRBV9 to TRBJ1-4, with 7 bases fitting TRBD1. This CDR3 has 12 amino acids. After removal of 7 bases from V and 7 bases from J, the junction contained 4 bases not matched to a gene. Per the germline V gene, CDR1 is SGDLS and CDR2 is YYNGEE. The CDR3 is CASGQAGEKLFF. The CDR3 DNA reads as TGTGCCAGCGGACAGGCGGGTGAAAAACTGTTTTTT.

Concerning this clonotype: The junction does not match germline at one end; this may be a read error. The rearrangement uses TRBV19 and TRBJ1-4; 9 bases fit TRBD1. Germline values: CDR1 LNHDA, CDR2 SQIVND (reference sequence). The CDR3 has 15 residues. CDR3 DNA: TGTGCCAGATCCTGTTTGGGACAGGGAAATGAAGAACTGTTTTTT. It yields the protein CARSCLGQGNEELFF.

This clonotype has a count of ten or more. The rearrangement joins TRBV28 to TRBJ1-5, with D possibly matching TRBD1 (5 bases). This CDR3 spans 14 amino acids. The germline CDR1 and CDR2 sequences are MDHEN and SYDVKM. V lost 5 bases, J lost 0 bases, and 8 bases lay in between. The CDR3 sequence is CASSATDSNQPQHF. The CDR3 DNA sequence: TGTGCCAGCAGTGCGACAGATAGCAATCAGCCCCAGCATTTT.

This clonotype was observed at least ten times. As DNA, the CDR3 is TGTGCCAGCAGCTCAGCCAGGGACCGAGAGACCCAGTACTTC. Its translation: CASSSARDRETQYF. This rearrangement joins TRBV11-2 to TRBJ2-5, with D perhaps assigned TRBD1 or TRBD2 (5 bases each). CDR1 and CDR2 from the germline V gene are SGHAT and FQNNGV. The CDR3 is 14 amino acids. The V end lost 4 bases, the J end lost 4 bases, and 13 bases lay between the germline ends. The whole variable domain, filled in from reference TRBV11-2 and TRBJ2-5, reads EAGVAQSPRYKIIEKRQSVAFWCNPISGHATLYWYQQILGQGPKLLIQFQNNGVVDDSQLPKDRFSAERLKGVDSTLKIQPAKLEDSAVYLCASSSARDRETQYFGPGTRLLVL.

This clonotype came up many times. The V call is TRBV20-1, the J call TRBJ1-1; no definite D call. This CDR3 region has 14 residues. Germline CDR1 is DFQATT and CDR2 is SNEGSKA (reference sequence). Trimming took off 0 bases at V and 14 bases at J, with 22 bases between the two ends. CDR3 region: CSARDPVLKPAEFF. The CDR3 DNA reads as TGCAGTGCTAGAGATCCGGTACTAAAACCCGCGGAATTCTTT.

This chain uses TRBV12-3 or TRBV12-4 with TRBJ2-2; D unclear. Trimming removed 0 bases at V and 4 bases at J, with 6 bases between. The length of the CDR3 is 14 residues. CDR3 protein: CASSLATFTGELFF. The CDR3 DNA reads as TGTGCCAGCAGTTTAGCGACCTTCACCGGGGAGCTGTTTTTT.

This chain connects TRBV28 to TRBJ1-3; TRBD1 might be the D (5 bases). This CDR3 comprises 14 residues. Per the germline V gene, CDR1 is MDHEN and CDR2 is SYDVKM. V was clipped by 5 bases and J by 0 bases, with 8 bases between them. CDR3: CASSITGSGNTIYF. DNA for the CDR3: TGTGCCAGCAGTATTACAGGCTCTGGAAACACCATATATTTT.

Points on this clonotype: This may arise from a read error, as a much more abundant clone is one base away. J is TRBJ1-1 and V is TRBV29-1, with D possibly being TRBD1 (5 bases). From germline, CDR1 is SQVTM and CDR2 ANQGSEA. This CDR3 spans 12 amino acids. In DNA form, the CDR3 reads TGCAGCGTTGTGACAGCAGACACTGAAGCTCTCTTT. Translated, it gives CSVVTADTEALF. The complete variable domain, with remaining parts taken from reference TRBV29-1 and TRBJ1-1, reads SAVISQKPSRDICQRGTSLTIQCQVDSQVTMMFWYRQQPGQSLTLIATANQGSEATYESGFVIDKFPISRPNLTFSTLTVSNMSPEDSSIYLCSVVTADTEALFGQGTRLTVV.